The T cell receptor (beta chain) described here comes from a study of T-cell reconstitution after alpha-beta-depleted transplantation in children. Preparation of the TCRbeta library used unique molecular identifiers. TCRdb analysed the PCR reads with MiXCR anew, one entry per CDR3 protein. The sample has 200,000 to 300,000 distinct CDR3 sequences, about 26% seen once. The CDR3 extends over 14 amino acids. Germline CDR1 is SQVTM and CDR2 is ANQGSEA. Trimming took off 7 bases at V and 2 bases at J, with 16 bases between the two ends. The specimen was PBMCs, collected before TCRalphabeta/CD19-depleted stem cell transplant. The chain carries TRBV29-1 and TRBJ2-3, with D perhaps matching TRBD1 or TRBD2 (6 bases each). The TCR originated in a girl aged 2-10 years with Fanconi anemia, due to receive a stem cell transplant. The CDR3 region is CSARGPHLTDTQYF. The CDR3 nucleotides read TGCAGCGCCCGGGGGCCCCACCTCACAGATACGCAGTATTTT.